This T cell receptor (beta chain) is from a study of T cells in Graves' hyperthyroidism and ophthalmopathy. Study-wide findings and caveats: Using 13 V-J features, a model discriminated ophthalmopathy from stable hyperthyroidism.

This CDR3 region has 16 residues. Germline-derived CDR1 and CDR2 are MDHEN and SYDVKM. The V gene end was trimmed by 3 bases and the J gene end by 0 bases; junction bases not matched to a gene: 4. Newly diagnosed hyperthyroidism, duration under 2 months, in patients aged 18 to 65. Any symptoms of ophthalmopathy came after the first hyperthyroidism diagnosis, from which the blood sample dates. Amplified TCR beta CDR3 regions derived from RNA transcripts. TCR CDR3 underwent first-round RT-PCR with the HTBI primer set. TCRdb ran MiXCR on the multiplex PCR reads and lists one entry per CDR3 protein. Of around 280,000 distinct CDR3 sequences in the sample, 13% were seen once. Regarding this clonotype: Its antigen is currently unknown.

Input material: blood. The V and J genes are TRBV28 and TRBJ2-3; 9 bases agree with TRBD1. The TCR was taken from a woman aged 30 to 39 with Graves' hyperthyroidism that later progressed to Graves' ophthalmopathy. CDR3 nucleotide sequence: TGTGCCAGCAGTTTCAACAGGGGGCCAAGCACAGATACGCAGTATTTT. Translating gives CASSFNRGPSTDTQYF.